This TCR beta chain was sequenced during a study of lymphopenia after photon versus proton radiotherapy. Data came from immunoSEQ multiplex PCR; TCRdb stores just in-frame clones and leaves some out. The sample lists some 26,000 clones, roughly four fifths occurring once. V was clipped by 3 bases and J by 5 bases, with 16 bases between them. Looked up from germline, CDR1 is SGHNT and CDR2 is YENEEA. This CDR3 is 15 amino acids long. The chain employs TRBV11-3 and TRBJ1-2, with D possibly TRBD1 on 6 matching bases. The material was peripheral blood, obtained from a patient treated with photon-based radiotherapy. This TCR was sampled from a man aged 45 to 65 with gastric cancer. This CDR3 is CASSFNRTEGYGYTF. CDR3 nucleotides: TGTGCCAGCAGCTTCAATAGGACAGAGGGGTATGGCTACACCTTC.